This T cell receptor beta chain was retrieved from a study of CD8 T cells in Susac syndrome. CDR1 ENHRY and CDR2 SYGVKD come from the germline V gene. V dropped 4 bases and J dropped 0 bases, with 11 bases sitting between them. The CDR3 has 15 amino acids. CD8+ and CD4+ T cells circulating in blood were sequenced for TCR beta. Random hexamers primed reverse transcription of about 0.45 to 1 ug RNA. TCRdb redid the calling of the immunoSEQ multiplex PCR reads with MiXCR, one entry per CDR3 protein. This sample has about 300,000 distinct CDR3 sequences; 75% to 85% occur once, and the top ten carry about 0.22%.

What was sequenced was CD8+ T cells from PBMCs. The clonotype comes from a human donor with multiple sclerosis. The J gene is TRBJ2-3, the V gene TRBV10-3; the D is unclear. CDR3 DNA sequence: TGTGCCATCAGTGGGACGAATTGGAGCACAGATACGCAGTATTTT. Translating gives CAISGTNWSTDTQYF.